This T cell receptor (beta chain) appears in the sequencing data of a study of CD8+CD57+ T cells in acquired aplastic anemia. Overall study findings and caveats: About 29 CD8+ CDR3 sequences occurred in both the patients and the controls.

This CDR3 has 13 amino acids. Trimming stripped 9 bases from V and 1 base from J, with 8 bases between. Germline-derived CDR1 and CDR2 are KGHDR and SFDVKD. Remarks on this clonotype: What it recognizes is unknown.

The template for TCR beta VDJ and CDR3 sequence profiling was genomic DNA. TCRdb re-called the reads with MiXCR, one entry per CDR3 protein. The sample holds 100,000 to 150,000 distinct CDR3 sequences, 58% seen once. It was patients with CD8+CD57+ cell expansion by flow cytometry who were chosen for sequencing. This clonotype originated in a human donor with aplastic anemia. The V call is TRBV24-1, the J call TRBJ2-2; D might be TRBD1 or TRBD2, each matching 5 bases. Sequenced input: sorted CD4+, CD8+, or CD8+CD57+ T cells (not recorded which) from PBMCs. The CDR3 reads CATRDENTGELFF. The DNA of the CDR3 is TGTGCCACCCGGGACGAGAACACCGGGGAGCTGTTTTTT.